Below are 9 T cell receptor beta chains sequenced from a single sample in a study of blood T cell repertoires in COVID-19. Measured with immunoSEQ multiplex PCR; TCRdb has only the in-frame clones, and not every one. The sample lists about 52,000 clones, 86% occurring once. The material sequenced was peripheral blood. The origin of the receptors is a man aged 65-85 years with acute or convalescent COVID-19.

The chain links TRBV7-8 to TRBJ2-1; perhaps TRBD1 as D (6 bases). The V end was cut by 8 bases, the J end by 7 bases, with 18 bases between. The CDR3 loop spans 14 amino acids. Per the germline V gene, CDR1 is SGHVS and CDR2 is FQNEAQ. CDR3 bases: TGTGCCAGCGGCCCTGGGGGCGGTGTAAATGAGCAGTTCTTC. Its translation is CASGPGGGVNEQFF.

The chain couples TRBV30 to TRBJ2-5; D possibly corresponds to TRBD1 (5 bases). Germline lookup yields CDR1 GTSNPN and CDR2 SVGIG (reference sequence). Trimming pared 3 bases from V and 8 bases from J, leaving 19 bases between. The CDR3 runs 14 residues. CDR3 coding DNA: TGTGCCTGGAGCGACACAGGACCTGTCGCCACCCAGTACTTC. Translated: CAWSDTGPVATQYF.

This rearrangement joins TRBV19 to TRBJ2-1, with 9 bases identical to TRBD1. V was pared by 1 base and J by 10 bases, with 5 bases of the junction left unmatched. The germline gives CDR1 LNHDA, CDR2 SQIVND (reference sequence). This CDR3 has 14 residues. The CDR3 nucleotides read TGTGCCAGTAGTATAGGACAGGGGGTTATAGAGCAGTTCTTC. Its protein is CASSIGQGVIEQFF.

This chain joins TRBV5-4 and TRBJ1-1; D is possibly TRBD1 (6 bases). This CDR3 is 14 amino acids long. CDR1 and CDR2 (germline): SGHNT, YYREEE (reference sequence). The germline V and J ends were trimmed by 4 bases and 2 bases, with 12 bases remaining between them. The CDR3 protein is CASSETGDNTEAFF. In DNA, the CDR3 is TGTGCCAGCAGCGAGACAGGTGATAACACTGAAGCTTTCTTT.

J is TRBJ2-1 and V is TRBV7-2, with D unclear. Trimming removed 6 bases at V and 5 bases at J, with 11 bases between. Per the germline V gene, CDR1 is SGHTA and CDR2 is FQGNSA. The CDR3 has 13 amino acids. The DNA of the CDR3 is TGTGCCAGCAGACAGATAGACAACAATGAGCAGTTCTTC. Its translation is CASRQIDNNEQFF.

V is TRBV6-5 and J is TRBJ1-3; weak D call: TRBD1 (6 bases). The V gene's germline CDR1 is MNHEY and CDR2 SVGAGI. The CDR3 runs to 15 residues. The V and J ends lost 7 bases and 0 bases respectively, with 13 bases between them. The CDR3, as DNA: TGTGCCAGCAAAAGGGGGTCCTCCTCTGGAAACACCATATATTTT. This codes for CASKRGSSSGNTIYF.

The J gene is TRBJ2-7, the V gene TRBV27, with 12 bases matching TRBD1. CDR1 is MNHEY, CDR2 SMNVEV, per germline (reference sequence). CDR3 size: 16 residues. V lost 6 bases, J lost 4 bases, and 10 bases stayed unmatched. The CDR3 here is CASSQPGTGGIYEQYF. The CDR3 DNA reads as TGTGCCAGCAGCCAACCCGGGACAGGGGGCATATACGAGCAGTACTTC.

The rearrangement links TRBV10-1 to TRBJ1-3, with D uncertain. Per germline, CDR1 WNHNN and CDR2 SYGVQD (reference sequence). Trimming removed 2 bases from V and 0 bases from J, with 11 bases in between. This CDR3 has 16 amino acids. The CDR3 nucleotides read TGCGCCAGCAGTGAGAGACGGGTGGACTCTGGAAACACCATATATTTT. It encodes CASSERRVDSGNTIYF.

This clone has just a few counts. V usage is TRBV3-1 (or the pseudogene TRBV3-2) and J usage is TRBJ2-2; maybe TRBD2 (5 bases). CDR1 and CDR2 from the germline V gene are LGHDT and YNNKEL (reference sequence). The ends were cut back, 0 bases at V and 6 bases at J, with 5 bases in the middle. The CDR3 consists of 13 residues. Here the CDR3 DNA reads TGTGCCAGCAGCCAAGAACTAGCCGGGGAGCTGTTTTTT. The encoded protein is CASSQELAGELFF.